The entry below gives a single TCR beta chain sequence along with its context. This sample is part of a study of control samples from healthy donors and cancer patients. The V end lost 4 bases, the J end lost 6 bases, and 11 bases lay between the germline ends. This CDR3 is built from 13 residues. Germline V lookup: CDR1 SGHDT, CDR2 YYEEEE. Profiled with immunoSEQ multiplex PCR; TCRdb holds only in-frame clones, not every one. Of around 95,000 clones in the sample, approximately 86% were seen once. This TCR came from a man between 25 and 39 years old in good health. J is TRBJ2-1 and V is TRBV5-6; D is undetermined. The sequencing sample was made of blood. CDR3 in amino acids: CASSEAGRNEQFF. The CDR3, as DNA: TGTGCCAGCAGCGAAGCCGGTCGCAATGAGCAGTTCTTC.